This record looks at one TCR beta chain sequence and its context. Its antigen is unknown. Base qualities are not provided; no much larger clone lies one nucleotide away. Receptor libraries were prepared by the immunoSEQ multiplex PCR assay. The study's processing was this. A statistical classification framework was built to diagnose cytomegalovirus status from the catalog of TCR beta chain sequences. Entries here come from immuneACCESS through TCRdb and include only in-frame sequences with V and J called. Some clones fail to appear in such tables; in the studies checked, an unresolved V gene covers under half of the shortfall, and the cause of the remainder is unknown. The DNA was the basis for D and trimming; V, J and clone size are from that table. The sample table records some 66,000 clones; around 97% of these occur just once. 1.5% to 2% of the sample comes from the top ten. This specimen belongs to a study of cytomegalovirus exposure and HLA in healthy donors (dated 2017 in TCRdb). Looking at the study overall: According to a later analysis, the roughly 120 validation repertoires were produced on the same platform as the roughly 600 repertoires of the first cohort. A separate validation cohort of approximately 130 different subjects was used in addition to the 666-subject first cohort. To predict cytomegalovirus infection status, the study combined high-throughput TCR immunosequencing, statistical association of individual TCRs with disease status, and machine learning. The aim of the study was to test whether cataloging public T cell receptors could identify signatures of past pathogen exposure. The research as a whole found: Three of the identified cytomegalovirus-associated TCR beta chains were confirmed in vitro to be specific for cytomegalovirus antigens. Most TCR sequences were observed very rarely across donors, whereas some public TCRs were present in many individuals. A later analysis found that TCRs clustered in the first cohort also tended to co-occur in the roughly 120 validation repertoires, with about 94% of cluster scores above 0. The classifier was reported to diagnose cytomegalovirus status with high specificity and sensitivity in both the original and validation cohorts. The authors suggested that the approach could potentially be generalized to other disease states and immunological phenotypes. All 120 or so repertoires were used to score co-occurrence in the validation cohort in a later analysis, because that analysis had no HLA typing for the cohort. In the study, approximately 160 TCR beta chains were listed as associated with cytomegalovirus.

Donors formed part of the validation cohort, which comprised fewer than 150 subjects and was distinct from the first cohort of 666 subjects. V sheds 1 base and J sheds 7 bases, leaving 14 bases between their ends. The CDR3 has 15 amino acids, counting the end cysteine and phenylalanine. The kept DNA is CDR3 alone, 45 bases in frame from the first base. CDR1 and CDR2 (MDHEN, SYDVKM) derive from the germline V gene. The receptor was isolated from a woman under 30 in good health and CMV-seropositive. The sequence is built from TRBV28 and TRBJ1-5; the D gene is not confidently resolved. Sequences were obtained from PBMCs. The CDR3 is CASSLSTRDRQPQHF. In nucleotide form, the sequence is TGTGCCAGCAGTTTATCTACCCGGGATCGCCAGCCCCAGCATTTT.